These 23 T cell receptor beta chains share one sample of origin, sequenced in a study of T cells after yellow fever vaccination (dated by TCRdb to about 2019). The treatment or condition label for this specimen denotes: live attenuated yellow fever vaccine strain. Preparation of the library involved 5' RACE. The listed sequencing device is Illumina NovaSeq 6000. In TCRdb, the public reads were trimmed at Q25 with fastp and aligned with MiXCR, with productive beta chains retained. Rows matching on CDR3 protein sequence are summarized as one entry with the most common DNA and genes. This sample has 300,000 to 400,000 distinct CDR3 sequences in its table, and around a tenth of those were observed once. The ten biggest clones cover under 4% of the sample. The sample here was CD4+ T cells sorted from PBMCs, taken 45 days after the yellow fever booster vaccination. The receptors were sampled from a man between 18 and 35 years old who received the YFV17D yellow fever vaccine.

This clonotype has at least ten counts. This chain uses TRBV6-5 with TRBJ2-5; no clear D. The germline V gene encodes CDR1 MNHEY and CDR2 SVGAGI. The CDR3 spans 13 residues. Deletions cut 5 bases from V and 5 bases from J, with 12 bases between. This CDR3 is CASSPSFSETQYF. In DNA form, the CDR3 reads TGTGCCAGCAGTCCTTCTTTTTCGGAGACCCAGTACTTC.

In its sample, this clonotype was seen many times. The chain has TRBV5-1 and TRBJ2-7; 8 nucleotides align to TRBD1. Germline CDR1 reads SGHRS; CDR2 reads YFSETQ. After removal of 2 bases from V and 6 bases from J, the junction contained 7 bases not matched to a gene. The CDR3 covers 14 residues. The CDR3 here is CASSFRDRTLEQYF. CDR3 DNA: TGCGCCAGCAGCTTCCGGGACAGGACCCTCGAGCAGTACTTC.

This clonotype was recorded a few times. CDR3 region: CASSGNTGTVWNQPQHF. For the CDR3, the DNA is TGCGCCAGCAGCGGTAATACCGGGACCGTTTGGAATCAGCCCCAGCATTTT. The chain links TRBV4-1 to TRBJ1-5; TRBD1 might be the D (5 bases). V lost 5 bases, J lost 4 bases, and 21 bases lay in between. Germline CDR1 reads MGHRA; CDR2 reads YSYEKL. The CDR3 has 17 amino acids.

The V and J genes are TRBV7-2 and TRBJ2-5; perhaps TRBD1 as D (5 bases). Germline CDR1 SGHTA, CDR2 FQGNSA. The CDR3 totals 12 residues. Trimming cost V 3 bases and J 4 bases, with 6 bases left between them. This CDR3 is CASSLDIETQYF. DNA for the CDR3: TGTGCCAGCAGCTTGGACATAGAGACCCAGTACTTC.

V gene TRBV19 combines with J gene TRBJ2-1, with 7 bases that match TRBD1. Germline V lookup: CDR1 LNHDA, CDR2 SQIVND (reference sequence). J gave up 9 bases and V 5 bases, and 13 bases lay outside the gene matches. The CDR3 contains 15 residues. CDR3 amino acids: CASSPRQGGQVEQFF. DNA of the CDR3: TGTGCCAGTAGTCCGAGACAGGGTGGACAAGTTGAGCAGTTCTTC.

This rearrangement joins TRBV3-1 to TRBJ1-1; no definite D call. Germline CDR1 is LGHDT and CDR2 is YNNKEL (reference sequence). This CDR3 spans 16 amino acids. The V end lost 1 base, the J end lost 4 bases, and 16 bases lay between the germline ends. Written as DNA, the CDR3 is TGTGCCAGCAGCCAAGCCCGTAGTGCCCGGACCACTGAAGCTTTCTTT. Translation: CASSQARSARTTEAFF.

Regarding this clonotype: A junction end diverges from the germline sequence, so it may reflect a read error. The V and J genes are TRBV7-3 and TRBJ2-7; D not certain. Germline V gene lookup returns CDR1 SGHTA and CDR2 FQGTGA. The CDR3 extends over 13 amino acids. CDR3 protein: CASSLASSHEQYF. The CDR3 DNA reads TGTGCCAGCAGCTTAGCGAGCTCCCACGAGCAGTACTTC.

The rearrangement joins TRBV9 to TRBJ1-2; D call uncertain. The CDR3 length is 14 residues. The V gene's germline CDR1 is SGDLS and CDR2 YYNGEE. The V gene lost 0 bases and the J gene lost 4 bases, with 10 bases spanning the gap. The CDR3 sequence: CASSVGWATYGYTF. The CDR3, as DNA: TGTGCCAGCAGCGTAGGGTGGGCGACCTATGGCTACACCTTC.

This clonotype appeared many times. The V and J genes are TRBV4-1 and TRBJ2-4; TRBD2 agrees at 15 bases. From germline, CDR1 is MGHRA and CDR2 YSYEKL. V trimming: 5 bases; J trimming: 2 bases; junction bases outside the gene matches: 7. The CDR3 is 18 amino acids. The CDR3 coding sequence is TGCGCCAGCAGCTTTGGACTAGCGGGGGGGCCTACCAAAAACATTCAGTACTTC. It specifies CASSFGLAGGPTKNIQYF.

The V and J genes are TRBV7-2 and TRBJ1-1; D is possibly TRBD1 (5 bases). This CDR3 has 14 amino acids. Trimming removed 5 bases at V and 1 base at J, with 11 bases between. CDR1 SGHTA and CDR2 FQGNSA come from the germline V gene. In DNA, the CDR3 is TGTGCCAGCAGCGCAGACAGATCGAACACTGAAGCTTTCTTT. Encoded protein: CASSADRSNTEAFF.

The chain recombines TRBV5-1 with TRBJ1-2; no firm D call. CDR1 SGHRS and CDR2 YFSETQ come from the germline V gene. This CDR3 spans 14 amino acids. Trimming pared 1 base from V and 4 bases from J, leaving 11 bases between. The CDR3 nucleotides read TGCGCCAGCAGCTTGCCAGGTCTGGGCTATGGCTACACCTTC. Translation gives CASSLPGLGYGYTF.

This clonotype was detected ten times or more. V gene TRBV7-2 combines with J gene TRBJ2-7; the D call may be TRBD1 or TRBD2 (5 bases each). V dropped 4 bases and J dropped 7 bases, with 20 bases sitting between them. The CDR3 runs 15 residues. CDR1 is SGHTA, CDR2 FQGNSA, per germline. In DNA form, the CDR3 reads TGTGCCAGCAGCTCGGGACCCTTCTCTCTAGGGGAGCAGTACTTC. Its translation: CASSSGPFSLGEQYF.

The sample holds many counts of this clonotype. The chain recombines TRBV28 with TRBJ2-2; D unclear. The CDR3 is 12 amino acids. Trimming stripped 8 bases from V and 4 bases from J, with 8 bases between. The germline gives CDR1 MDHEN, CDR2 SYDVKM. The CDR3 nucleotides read TGTGCCAGCCGCCGAGCCACCGGGGAGCTGTTTTTT. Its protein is CASRRATGELFF.

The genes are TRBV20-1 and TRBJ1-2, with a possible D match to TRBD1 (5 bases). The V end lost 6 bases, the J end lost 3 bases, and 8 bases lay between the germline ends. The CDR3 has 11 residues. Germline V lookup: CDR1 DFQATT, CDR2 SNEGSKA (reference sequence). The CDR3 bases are TGCAGTGCGGCACAGGACTATGGCTACACCTTC. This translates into CSAAQDYGYTF.

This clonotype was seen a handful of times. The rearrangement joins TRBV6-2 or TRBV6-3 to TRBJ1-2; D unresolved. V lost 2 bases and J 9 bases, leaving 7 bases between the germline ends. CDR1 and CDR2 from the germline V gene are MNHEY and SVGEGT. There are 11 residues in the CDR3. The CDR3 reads CASSYELSYTF. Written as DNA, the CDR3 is TGTGCCAGCAGTTACGAGTTGAGCTACACCTTC.

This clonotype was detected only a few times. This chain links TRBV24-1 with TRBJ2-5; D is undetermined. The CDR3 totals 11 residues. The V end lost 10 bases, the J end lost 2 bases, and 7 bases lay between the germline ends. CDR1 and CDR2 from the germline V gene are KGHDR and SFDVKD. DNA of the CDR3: TGTGCCACTGGGCAGCAAGAGACCCAGTACTTC. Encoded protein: CATGQQETQYF.

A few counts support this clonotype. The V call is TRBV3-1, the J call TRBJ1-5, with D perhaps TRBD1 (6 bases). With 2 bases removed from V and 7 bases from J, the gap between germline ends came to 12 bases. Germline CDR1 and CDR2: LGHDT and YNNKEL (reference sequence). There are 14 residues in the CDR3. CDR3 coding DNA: TGTGCCAGCAGCCAATGGGGGGCCGGGCAGCCCCAGCATTTT. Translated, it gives CASSQWGAGQPQHF.

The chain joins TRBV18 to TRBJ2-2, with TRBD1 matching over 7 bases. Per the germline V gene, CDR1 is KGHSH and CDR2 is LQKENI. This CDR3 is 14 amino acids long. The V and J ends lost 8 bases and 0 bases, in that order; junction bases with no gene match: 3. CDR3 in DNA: TGTGCCAGCGGTGGGACAGCGAACACCGGGGAGCTGTTTTTT. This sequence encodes CASGGTANTGELFF.

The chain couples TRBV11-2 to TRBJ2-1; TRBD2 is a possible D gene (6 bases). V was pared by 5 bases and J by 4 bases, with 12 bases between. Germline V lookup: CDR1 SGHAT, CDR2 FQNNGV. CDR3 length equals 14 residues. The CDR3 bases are TGTGCCAGCAGCGTAAGTCGGGGGTACAATGAGCAGTTCTTC. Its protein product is CASSVSRGYNEQFF.

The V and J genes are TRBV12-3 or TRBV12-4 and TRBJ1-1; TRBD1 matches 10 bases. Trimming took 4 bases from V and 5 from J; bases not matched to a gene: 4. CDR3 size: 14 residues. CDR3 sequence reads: CASSSTGGRTEAFF. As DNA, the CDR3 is TGTGCCAGCAGTTCGACAGGGGGCAGGACTGAAGCTTTCTTT.

CDR3 residues: CASSYMAGFSYNEQFF. CDR3 coding DNA: TGTGCCAGCAGTTACATGGCAGGATTTTCCTACAATGAGCAGTTCTTC. The chain carries TRBV6-5 and TRBJ2-1; D remains ambiguous. This CDR3 region has 16 residues. V lost 2 bases and J lost 1, with 12 bases in between. CDR1 and CDR2 from the germline V gene are MNHEY and SVGAGI.

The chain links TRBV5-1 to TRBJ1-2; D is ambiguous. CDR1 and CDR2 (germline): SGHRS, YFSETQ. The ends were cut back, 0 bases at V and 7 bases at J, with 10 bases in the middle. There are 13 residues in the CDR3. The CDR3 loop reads CASSLGAGFGYTF. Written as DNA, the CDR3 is TGCGCCAGCAGCTTGGGTGCCGGGTTTGGCTACACCTTC.

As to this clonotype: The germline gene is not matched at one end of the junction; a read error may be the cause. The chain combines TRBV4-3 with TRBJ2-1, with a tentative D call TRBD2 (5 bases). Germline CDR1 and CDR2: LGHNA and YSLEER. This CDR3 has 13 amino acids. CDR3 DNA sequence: TGCGCCAGCAGCCAAGAGACCGGACTTAGAGAGATCTTC. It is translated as CASSQETGLREIF.